This T cell receptor (beta chain) derives from a study of shared clonotypes between healthy human individuals. Recent acute infections and vaccinations were absent in the healthy HIV-negative adult donors. Here immunoSEQ multiplex PCR was the method, and the copy in TCRdb shows in-frame clones only, minus some. The sample contains more than 2,000,000 clones, 90% to 95% of which appear only once. Sequenced material: naive CD4+ T cells sorted from blood. Subset denoted: CD45RA+ positively selected. The receptor was derived from a man aged 18 to 29 in good health.

The CDR3 protein is CASSSTGGWDTEAFF. In DNA, the CDR3 is TGTGCCAGCAGCTCCACAGGGGGCTGGGACACTGAAGCTTTCTTT. The rearrangement joins TRBV5-4 to TRBJ1-1; 9 bases align to TRBD1. Germline values: CDR1 SGHNT, CDR2 YYREEE (reference sequence). The CDR3 totals 15 residues. J was trimmed by 3 bases and V by 3 bases; bases with no gene match: 6.